Listed here is a single T cell receptor (beta chain). This sample was included in a study of T cells in narcolepsy. In germline, CDR1 is MNHEY, CDR2 SMNVEV (reference sequence). This CDR3 spans 17 amino acids. Trimming cost V 3 bases and J 4 bases, with 20 bases left between them. TCRdb's copy holds only in-frame clones and misses some; the assay was immunoSEQ multiplex PCR. The sample lists roughly 16,000 clones; 85% to 90% were seen once. Sequencing was carried out using memory (CD45RA-) CD4+ T cells from blood. V gene TRBV27 combines with J gene TRBJ2-3, with D perhaps matching TRBD1 (5 bases). The receptor was derived from a human donor in good health. As DNA, the CDR3 is TGTGCCAGCAGTTTTTTACCGGTGACAGTGGTCCCAGATACGCAGTATTTT. This encodes CASSFLPVTVVPDTQYF.